The following is a TCR beta chain sequence with its context. This clonotype was counted at least ten times. Its target antigen remains unknown. No much larger clonotype is one base removed from it; base qualities were not supplied. Libraries were constructed by 5' RACE. The sample was run on an Illumina HiSeq 2500. The second PCR ran for about 6 to 12 cycles and used a J-beta primer mix along with a sample-barcoded 5' primer. Each TCR beta cDNA molecule received a unique molecular identifier from a template-switch 5' adaptor carrying 12 random nucleotides. Each sample yielded at least 2.5 million CDR3-containing paired-end reads. First-strand cDNA was synthesized from all RNA with the Mint cDNA synthesis kit, primed by a TRBC-specific oligonucleotide. Following uracil-DNA glycosylase treatment, all cDNA underwent a first 18-cycle PCR with the universal primers M1SS and BC2_uni_R. The source study handled its data this way. Each sample was normalized by randomly selecting 1 million high-quality reads, each carrying a distinct molecular identifier. Instead of being binned into consensus sequences, reads that shared molecular identifiers were thrown out. MiTCR, with a Q25 quality threshold and the strictest error-elimination algorithm, was used for CDR3 identification, clonotype clustering and error correction. A nonparametric unseen species model with Euler transformation was used to estimate a lower bound on total TCR beta diversity. TCRdb reprocessed the public reads (quality trimming at Q25 with fastp, clone calling with MiXCR) and kept in-frame beta chains. Rows are combined by CDR3 protein, so each entry shows the most common genes and DNA. The V and J calls, along with clone size, are taken from TCRdb and not from the paper's own processing. The sample table contains some 1.5 million distinct CDR3 sequences; only one count was recorded for roughly 27% of them. Of the sample, 7.7% falls within the top ten clones.

From a lookup of the germline V gene (reference sequence), CDR1 and CDR2 are MNHNY and SVGAGI. The V end loses 6 bases and the J end loses 4 bases, and a stretch of 13 bases separates them. The cysteine opens and the phenylalanine closes a CDR3 of 13 amino acids. This entry keeps only the CDR3 DNA: 39 bases, framed from base 1. The sample is drawn from a study of blood T cells in healthy people across ages (dated by TCRdb to the mid-2010s). Looking at the study overall: In model experiments, roughly one uniquely barcoded TCR beta cDNA molecule per two T cells was captured by template switching. Donors were grouped into four age groups: young (average 16 years), middle-aged (roughly 38), aged (roughly 67) and long-lived (about 89). For two donors (one aged 18 to 30 and one aged 80 or older), the study analyzed two additional independent replicas of 1 million unique cDNA reads from the same blood draw. The study measured age-related changes in TCR beta repertoire diversity using deep sequencing normalized with unique cDNA molecular identifiers. To avoid experimental bias, donors of different ages were distributed randomly across sequencing lanes.

The donors were 40 or so Caucasian individuals from Russia, aged roughly 6 to 100 years, who were systemically healthy. Each donor gave ten milliliters of peripheral blood, drawn into EDTA-treated Vacutainer tubes. Ficoll-Paque density-gradient centrifugation was used to isolate PBMCs, with at least 6.5 million per sample. Trizol reagent was used to extract total RNA from the PBMCs, yielding at least 6 micrograms per sample. Naive CD45RAhigh/CD27high T cell percentages were measured by flow cytometry on a PBMC aliquot from every donor. General findings and caveats noted by the study authors: Compared with the aged group, the long-lived group had more naive CD4+ T cells, fewer expanded clones and increased TCR diversity, suggesting age selection. There was a strong correlation between observed TCR beta diversity and the percentage of naive T cells measured by flow cytometry. Observed TCR beta diversity per million T cells fell roughly linearly with age, and a significant reduction was already apparent by age roughly 41. Estimates of total diversity based on one million sequenced T cells were considered lower bounds and underestimates. Bulk unsorted PBMC profiling prevented conclusive comparison of naive and antigen-experienced compartments. The CMV infection status of donors was not known, potentially confounding age-related changes in expanded clonotypes.

This sequence uses TRBV6-6 and TRBJ2-7; the best D guess is TRBD2, with 6 bases matching. The clonotype originates from a woman in her twenties or thirties in good health. Sequenced material: blood. DNA sequence: TGTGCCAGCAGCCGGCTAGCGTATTACGAGCAGTACTTC. This gives the protein CASSRLAYYEQYF.